The present TCR beta chain was sequenced within a study of cytomegalovirus exposure and HLA in healthy donors. Study-level findings and limits: Accurate prediction of HLA-A and HLA-B alleles (for most subjects) was reportedly achieved from TCR beta sequences. Highest at DRB1 and lowest at HLA-C, TCR association rates differed among HLA loci in a later analysis. Donors belonging to an Asian-associated ancestry cluster reportedly showed fewer N-insertions in productive TCRs than the approximately 680-donor mean, according to what a later analysis found. An analysis done earlier found most TCR beta V segments productive about 87% or about 30% of the time.

PCR involved 60 Vbeta and 13 Jbeta primers. Profiling relied on immunoSEQ multiplex PCR, and the TCRdb table lists in-frame clones only, not all of them. The sample lists over 90,000 clones, more than 70% seen once, with around 9.6% in the top ten. Looked up from germline, CDR1 is MNHEY and CDR2 is SMNVEV (reference sequence). This CDR3 has 16 amino acids. The V end lost 2 bases, the J end lost 2 bases, and 16 bases lay between the germline ends. This clone was found a few times. Its matching antigen is unknown. V is TRBV27 and J is TRBJ2-7, with a possible D match to TRBD1 (5 bases). The receptor comes from a male donor in good health and CMV-seropositive. The source material was PBMCs. CDR3 sequence: CASSLGARLRPYEQYF. CDR3 bases: TGTGCCAGCAGTTTAGGGGCCCGGCTCAGACCCTACGAGCAGTACTTC.